Listed below are T cell receptor beta chains from one sample, sequenced in a study of blood T cell repertoires in COVID-19. The data were produced by immunoSEQ multiplex PCR, yet TCRdb's version contains in-frame clones alone and is incomplete. This table has approximately 160,000 clones, roughly 88% appearing once. Sequencing input: peripheral blood. The receptor set was obtained from a man in his 60s who had recovered from COVID-19. Each CDR3 is given with its conserved first and last residue. D genes are given only for firm matches. Size is stated for part of the rows, as once, few or many counts, or as a class when the clone is expanded.

few | TRBD2 | TRBJ2-1 | TRBV3-1/TRBV3-2 | TGTGCCAGCAGCCTTCAGACTAGCGGGGGTGGCAATGAGCAGTTCTTC | CASSLQTSGGGNEQFF
NA | NA | TRBJ2-1 | TRBV3-1/TRBV3-2 | TGTGCCAGCAGCCAAGAGGACGGGAGCCATGAGCAGATCTTC | CASSQEDGSHEQIF
NA | TRBD1 | TRBJ1-4 | TRBV5-1 | TGCGCCAGCAGCTTGGTACAGGGGAATGAAAAACTGTTTTTT | CASSLVQGNEKLFF
NA | TRBD1 | TRBJ2-7 | TRBV4-2 | TGTGCCAGCAGCCAGGGACAGGGGGCGGCCTACGAGCAGTACTTC | CASSQGQGAAYEQYF
NA | NA | TRBJ2-7 | TRBV6-5 | TGTGCCAGCGGGTTCAGGACATCCTACGAGCAGTACTTC | CASGFRTSYEQYF
NA | TRBD2 | TRBJ2-3 | TRBV3-1/TRBV3-2 | TGTGCCAGCAGCCAGTGTCCGGGGGGGCAGGGGACAGATACGCAGTATTTT | CASSQCPGGQGTDTQYF
NA | NA | TRBJ2-1 | TRBV4-1 | TGCGCCAGCAGCCGGGGGCAGGGGAACTCCAATGAGCAGTTCTTC | CASSRGQGNSNEQFF
NA | NA | TRBJ1-2 | TRBV12-3/TRBV12-4 | TGTGCCAGCAGCCGGGGACTTAACTATGGCTACACCTTC | CASSRGLNYGYTF
NA | TRBD1 | TRBJ2-7 | TRBV4-3 | TGCGCCAGCAGCCAAGAACCGGACAGGGTCGGTTCGGGTGAGCAGTACTTC | CASSQEPDRVGSGEQYF
once | NA | TRBJ1-2 | TRBV7-5 | TGTGCCAGAAGCTTATATCTCACAGGGGTCTATGGCTACACCTTC | CARSLYLTGVYGYTF
NA | TRBD1 | TRBJ1-2 | TRBV10-3 | TGTGCCATCAGTCCCGCTGACAGGGCCTATGGCTACACCTTC | CAISPADRAYGYTF
NA | NA | TRBJ1-1 | TRBV12-3/TRBV12-4 | TGTGCCAGCCTTGTGGGAGGCACTGAAGCTTTCTTT | CASLVGGTEAFF
many | NA | TRBJ1-2 | TRBV6-5 | TGTGCCACCAGCGAGGAGAACCGCTATGGCTACACCTTC | CATSEENRYGYTF
NA | NA | TRBJ1-1 | TRBV7-9 | TGTGCTGGCGGGAACACTGAAGCTTTCTTT | CAGGNTEAFF
NA | NA | TRBJ2-3 | TRBV7-6 | TGTGCCAGCAGCTTGGGGGCTACATTCGAATATACGCAGTATTTT | CASSLGATFEYTQYF